This TCR beta chain emerged from a study of CD8 T cells in Susac syndrome. RNA, at roughly 0.45 to 1 ug, was reverse transcribed with random hexamers. Using its own MiXCR run on the immunoSEQ multiplex PCR reads, TCRdb lists one record per CDR3 protein. The data contain approximately 110,000 distinct CDR3 sequences, just over 90% of them singletons. Germline CDR1 reads DFQATT; CDR2 reads SNEGSKA (reference sequence). CDR3 length equals 17 residues. The germline V and J ends were trimmed by 1 base and 0 bases, with 18 bases remaining between them. This receptor was taken from a human donor with multiple sclerosis. What was sequenced was CD8+ T cells from PBMCs. V and J are TRBV20-1 and TRBJ1-1, with a possible D match to TRBD1 (6 bases). The CDR3 bases are TGCAGTGCTAGAGTCCGGACAGCCGGTGCTATGAACACTGAAGCTTTCTTT. It translates to CSARVRTAGAMNTEAFF.